The source of this TCR beta chain is a study of OX40 agonist ivuxolimab in advanced cancers. Study context: Patients receiving dose escalation had hepatocellular carcinoma, melanoma, renal cell or head and neck cancer.

CDR1 is SEHNR and CDR2 is FQNEAQ in the germline V gene (reference sequence). The CDR3 runs 11 residues. V shed 6 bases and J shed 7 bases, with 9 bases lying between them. Generated by immunoSEQ multiplex PCR, the TCRdb table keeps only in-frame clones and is missing some. The sample consists of 91,000 or so clones, under 90% of them appearing once. This TCR came from an adult with an advanced solid tumor such as melanoma, head and neck, liver or kidney cancer. The chain has TRBV7-9 and TRBJ2-5; D call uncertain. Source: CD4+ or CD8+ T cells sorted from blood, taken in a trial of the OX40 agonist ivuxolimab. CDR3 amino acids: CASSITGTQYF. The CDR3 bases are TGTGCCAGCAGTATAACCGGGACCCAGTACTTC.